These 10 T cell receptor beta chains were sequenced from one sample in a study of T cell repertoires and HLA-DP antigens (dated by TCRdb to the late 2010s). Which antigens these TCRs recognize remains unknown. Library preparation used the immunoSEQ multiplex PCR assay. In its TCRdb copy, this immuneACCESS table keeps in-frame sequences only and misses some clones. Where compared with another copy, unresolved V genes explain less than half of these, and the others have no known cause. This sample comprises about 89,000 clones, roughly nine tenths of them detected only once. Around 1.7% of the sample is taken by the ten largest. The sequencing sample was made of CD4+ T cells from PBMCs. Receptors were obtained from a man aged 50 to 59 in good health and CMV-seronegative.

The J gene is TRBJ2-7, the V gene TRBV15, with a weak D call TRBD2 (6 bases). The CDR3 consists of 13 residues. V was cut by 0 bases and J by 5 bases, with 8 bases left in between. Germline V gene sequence: CDR1 LNHNV, CDR2 YYDKDF (reference sequence). The CDR3 loop is CATSRDGGDEQYF. The CDR3 DNA sequence: TGTGCCACCAGCAGAGATGGAGGGGACGAGCAGTACTTC. Based on the CDR3 plus reference TRBV15 and TRBJ2-7, the full variable domain is DAMVIQNPRYQVTQFGKPVTLSCSQTLNHNVMYWYQQKSSQAPKLLFHYYDKDFNNEADTPDNFQSRRPNTSFCFLDIRSPGLGDTAMYLCATSRDGGDEQYFGPGTRLTVT.

Turning to this clone: One end of the junction varies from germline; a read error may be responsible. The V call is TRBV5-4, the J call TRBJ2-2, with 11 bases aligning to TRBD2. Germline V CDR1 and CDR2: SGHNT, YYREEE (reference sequence). The CDR3 spans 16 residues. This CDR3 reads CASSPTSGVNTRELFF. The DNA for the CDR3 is TGTGCCAGCAGCCCGACTAGCGGGGTGAACACCAGGGAGCTGTTTTTT.

The V gene is TRBV7-6, the J gene TRBJ1-4; 7 nucleotides line up with TRBD1. The CDR3 loop spans 13 amino acids. Germline-derived CDR1 and CDR2 are SGHVS and FNYEAQ. The V segment lost 8 bases and the J segment 7 bases; nucleotides outside the gene matches: 7. The CDR3 DNA is TGTGCCAGCGGCAGGGGGGGTGGTGAAAAACTGTTTTTT. It yields the protein CASGRGGGEKLFF. Full variable domain (rest looked up from reference TRBV7-6 and TRBJ1-4): GAGVSQSPRYKVTKRGQDVALRCDPISGHVSLYWYRQALGQGPEFLTYFNYEAQQDKSGLPNDRFSAERPEGSISTLTIQRTEQRDSAMYRCASGRGGGEKLFFGSGTQLSVL.

In nucleotides, the CDR3 is TGTGCCTGGAGTGTAAATTCGGGGTATGGAAACACCATATATTTT. Translating it yields CAWSVNSGYGNTIYF. The genes are TRBV30 and TRBJ1-3; no clear D. This CDR3 is 15 amino acids long. Germline lookup yields CDR1 GTSNPN and CDR2 SVGIG (reference sequence). The V gene lost 0 bases and the J gene lost 3 bases, with 12 bases spanning the gap.

The rearrangement uses TRBV9 and TRBJ2-7, with D tentatively TRBD1 (6 bases). From germline, CDR1 is SGDLS and CDR2 YYNGEE. Trimming left V 4 bases short and J 3 bases short, with 14 bases between. This CDR3 is built from 14 residues. CDR3 loop: CASSPRGYIYEQYF. The CDR3 DNA follows: TGTGCCAGCAGCCCCAGGGGATATATCTACGAGCAGTACTTC. Full variable domain (outside the CDR3, taken from reference TRBV9 and TRBJ2-7): DSGVTQTPKHLITATGQRVTLRCSPRSGDLSVYWYQQSLDQGLQFLIQYYNGEERAKGNILERFSAQQFPDLHSELNLSSLELGDSALYFCASSPRGYIYEQYFGPGTRLTVT.

The V gene is TRBV5-8, the J gene TRBJ1-1; no clear D. The CDR3 consists of 14 residues. The germline V gene has CDR1 SGHTS and CDR2 YDEGEE. Between the trimmed V and J ends, which lost 5 bases and 0 bases, there was a span of 11 bases. This chain's CDR3 is CASRAGPVNTEAFF. The CDR3 DNA reads TGTGCCAGCAGGGCCGGGCCCGTGAACACTGAAGCTTTCTTT.

V is TRBV28 and J is TRBJ2-1, with 8 bases identical to TRBD1. The CDR3 spans 13 residues. The ends lost 7 bases at V and 9 bases at J; junction bases unmatched: 8. The germline V gene encodes CDR1 MDHEN and CDR2 SYDVKM. The CDR3 DNA follows: TGTGCCAGCATGGGACAGGTTTTGAGTGAGCAGTTCTTC. Amino acid sequence: CASMGQVLSEQFF.

This chain links TRBV6-5 with TRBJ2-3; TRBD2 aligns across 11 bases. This CDR3 has 14 residues. Losses at the gene ends were 7 bases for V and 3 bases for J; bases not matched to a gene: 3. From germline, CDR1 is MNHEY and CDR2 SVGAGI. This CDR3 reads CASTPSGRTDTQYF. Here the CDR3 DNA reads TGTGCCAGCACTCCTAGCGGGAGGACAGATACGCAGTATTTT.

This chain links TRBV19 with TRBJ2-3, with TRBD2 matching over 12 bases. Germline V gene sequence: CDR1 LNHDA, CDR2 SQIVND (reference sequence). The CDR3 consists of 16 residues. J lost 2 bases, V lost 5 bases, and 5 bases had no gene match. The CDR3 region is CASSARTSGDTDTQYF. As DNA, the CDR3 is TGTGCCAGTAGTGCCCGGACTAGCGGGGACACAGATACGCAGTATTTT. Complete variable domain (other parts from reference TRBV19 and TRBJ2-3): DGGITQSPKYLFRKEGQNVTLSCEQNLNHDAMYWYRQDPGQGLRLIYYSQIVNDFQKGDIAEGYSVSREKKESFPLTVTSAQKNPTAFYLCASSARTSGDTDTQYFGPGTRLTVL.

This chain connects TRBV2 to TRBJ1-4, with 8 bases matching TRBD1. With V trimmed by 5 bases and J by 8 bases, 10 bases remained unmatched. Germline assignment: CDR1 SNHLY and CDR2 FYNNEI. The CDR3 runs to 15 residues. CDR3 DNA: TGTGCCAGCAGTCCCTCTGGGACAGGAGGAGAAAAACTGTTTTTT. It is translated as CASSPSGTGGEKLFF.